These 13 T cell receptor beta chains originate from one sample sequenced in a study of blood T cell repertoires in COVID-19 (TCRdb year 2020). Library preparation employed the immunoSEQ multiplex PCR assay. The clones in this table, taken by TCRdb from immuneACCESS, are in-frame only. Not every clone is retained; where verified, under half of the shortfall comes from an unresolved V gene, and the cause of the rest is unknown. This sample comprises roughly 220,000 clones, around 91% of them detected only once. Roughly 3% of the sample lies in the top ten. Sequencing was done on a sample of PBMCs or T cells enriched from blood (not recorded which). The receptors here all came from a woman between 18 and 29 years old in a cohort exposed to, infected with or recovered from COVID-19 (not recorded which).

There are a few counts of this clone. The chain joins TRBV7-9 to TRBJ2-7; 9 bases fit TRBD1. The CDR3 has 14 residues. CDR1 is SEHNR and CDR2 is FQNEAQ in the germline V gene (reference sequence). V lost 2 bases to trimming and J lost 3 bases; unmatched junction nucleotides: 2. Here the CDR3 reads CASSLPGQGYEQYF. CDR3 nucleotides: TGTGCCAGCAGCTTACCGGGACAGGGCTACGAGCAGTACTTC.

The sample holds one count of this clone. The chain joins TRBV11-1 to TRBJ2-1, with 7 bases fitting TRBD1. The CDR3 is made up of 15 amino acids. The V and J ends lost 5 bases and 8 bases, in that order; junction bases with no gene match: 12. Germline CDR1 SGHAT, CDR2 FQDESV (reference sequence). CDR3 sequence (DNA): TGTGCCAGCAGCCCCCCCGGCAGGGGGAGCGATGAGCAGTTCTTC. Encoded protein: CASSPPGRGSDEQFF.

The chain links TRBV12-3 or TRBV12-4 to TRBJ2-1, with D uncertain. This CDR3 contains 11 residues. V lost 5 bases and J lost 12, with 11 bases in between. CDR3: CASSTVVRQFF. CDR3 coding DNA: TGTGCCAGCAGTACTGTTGTGAGGCAGTTCTTC.

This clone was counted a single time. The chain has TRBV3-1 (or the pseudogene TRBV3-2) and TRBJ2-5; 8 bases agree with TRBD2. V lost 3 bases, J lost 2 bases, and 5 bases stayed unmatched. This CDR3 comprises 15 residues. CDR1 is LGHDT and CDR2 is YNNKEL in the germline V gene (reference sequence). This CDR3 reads CASSHPLAAQETQYF. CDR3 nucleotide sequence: TGTGCCAGCAGCCACCCACTAGCGGCTCAAGAGACCCAGTACTTC.

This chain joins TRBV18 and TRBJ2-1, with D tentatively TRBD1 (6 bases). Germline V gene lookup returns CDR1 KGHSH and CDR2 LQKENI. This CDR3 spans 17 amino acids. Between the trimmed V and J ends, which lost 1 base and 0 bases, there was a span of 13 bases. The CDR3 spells CASSPQESGHSYNEQFF. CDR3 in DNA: TGTGCCAGCTCACCACAGGAGTCGGGACACTCCTACAATGAGCAGTTCTTC.

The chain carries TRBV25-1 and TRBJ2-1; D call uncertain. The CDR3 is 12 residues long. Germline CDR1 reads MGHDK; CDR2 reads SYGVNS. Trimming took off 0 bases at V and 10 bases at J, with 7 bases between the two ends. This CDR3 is CASSEYLAEQFF. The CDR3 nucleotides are TGTGCCAGCAGTGAATATTTGGCAGAGCAGTTCTTC.

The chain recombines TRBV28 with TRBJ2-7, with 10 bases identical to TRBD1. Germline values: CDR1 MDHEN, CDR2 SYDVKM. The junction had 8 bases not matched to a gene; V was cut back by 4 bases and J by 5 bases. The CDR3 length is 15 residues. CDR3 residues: CASSSIRQGANEQYF. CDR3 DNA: TGTGCCAGCAGTTCCATTCGACAGGGGGCCAACGAGCAGTACTTC.

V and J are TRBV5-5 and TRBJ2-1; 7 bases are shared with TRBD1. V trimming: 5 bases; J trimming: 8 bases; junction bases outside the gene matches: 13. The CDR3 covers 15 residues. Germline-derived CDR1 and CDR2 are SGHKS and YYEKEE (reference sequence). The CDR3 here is CASRTGTAALDEQFF. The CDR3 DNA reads TGTGCCAGCAGAACAGGGACAGCGGCGTTAGATGAGCAGTTCTTC.

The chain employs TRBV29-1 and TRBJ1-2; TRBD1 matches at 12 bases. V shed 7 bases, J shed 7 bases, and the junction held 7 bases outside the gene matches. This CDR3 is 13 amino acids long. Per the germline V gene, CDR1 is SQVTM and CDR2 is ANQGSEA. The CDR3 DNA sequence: TGCAGCGCCACCCGGGACAGGGGGCCTGGCTACACCTTC. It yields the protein CSATRDRGPGYTF.

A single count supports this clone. The CDR3 reads CASSTTGTENSPLHF. The CDR3, as DNA: TGTGCCAGTAGTACTACCGGGACAGAAAATTCACCCCTCCACTTT. The chain employs TRBV19 and TRBJ1-6, with 7 bases identical to TRBD1. The CDR3 spans 15 residues. Germline values: CDR1 LNHDA, CDR2 SQIVND (reference sequence). V shed 4 bases and J 7 bases; nucleotides not matched to a gene: 7.

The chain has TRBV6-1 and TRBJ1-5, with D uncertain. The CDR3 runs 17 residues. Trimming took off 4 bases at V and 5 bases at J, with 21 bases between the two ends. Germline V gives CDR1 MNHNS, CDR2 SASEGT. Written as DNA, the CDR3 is TGTGCCAGCAGTGGGTTGGATTTGAGGGTGGGTGATCAGCCCCAGCATTTT. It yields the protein CASSGLDLRVGDQPQHF.

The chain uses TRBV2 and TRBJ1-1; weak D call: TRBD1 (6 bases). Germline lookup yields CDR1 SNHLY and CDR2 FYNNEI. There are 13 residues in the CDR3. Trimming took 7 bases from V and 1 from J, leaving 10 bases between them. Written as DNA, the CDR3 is TGTGCCAGCAACACAGGGACGAACACTGAAGCTTTCTTT. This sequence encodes CASNTGTNTEAFF. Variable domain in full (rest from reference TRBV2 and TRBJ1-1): EPEVTQTPSHQVTQMGQEVILRCVPISNHLYFYWYRQILGQKVEFLVSFYNNEISEKSEIFDDQFSVERPDGSNFTLKIRSTKLEDSAMYFCASNTGTNTEAFFGQGTRLTVV.

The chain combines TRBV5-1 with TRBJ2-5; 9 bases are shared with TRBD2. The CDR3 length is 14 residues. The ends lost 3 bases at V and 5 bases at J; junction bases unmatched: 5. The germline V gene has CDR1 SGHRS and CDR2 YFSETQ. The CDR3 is CASSSGTSTETQYF. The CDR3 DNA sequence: TGCGCCAGCAGCTCAGGGACTAGCACGGAGACCCAGTACTTC.